Listed below are T cell receptor beta chains from one sample, sequenced in a study of blood T cell repertoires in COVID-19. Some clones are missing from TCRdb's copy, which holds only in-frame ones; the method was immunoSEQ multiplex PCR. The table records 190,000 or so clones, more than 80% of them present only once. Sequencing was done on a sample of PBMCs or T cells enriched from blood (not recorded which). The receptors were gathered from a man aged 30 to 45 who had recovered from COVID-19. The CDR3 runs from the conserved cysteine through the conserved F or W. A D gene is named only where the DNA matches it firmly. Size values are once, few and many counts, or a class for expanded clones, and some rows have none.

j_call: TRBJ2-3; clone_size: .; v_call: TRBV10-3; d_call: .; cdr3_nt: TGTGCCATCAGTCAACAGCCTGGCACAGATACGCAGTATTTT; cdr3_aa: CAISQQPGTDTQYF
j_call: TRBJ2-3; clone_size: .; v_call: TRBV21-1; d_call: .; cdr3_nt: TGTGCCAGCAGCAAAGCGCTCGAGCGGGAGGCTAGGGATACGCAGTATTTT; cdr3_aa: CASSKALEREARDTQYF
j_call: TRBJ2-7; clone_size: once; v_call: TRBV2; d_call: .; cdr3_nt: TGTGCCAGCAGTGAAACAGGGAACTACGAGCAGTACTTC; cdr3_aa: CASSETGNYEQYF
j_call: TRBJ2-1; clone_size: once; v_call: TRBV27; d_call: TRBD2; cdr3_nt: TGTGCCAGCAGTTTTGGAAGCGGGAGGTACAATGAGCAGTTCTTC; cdr3_aa: CASSFGSGRYNEQFF
j_call: TRBJ1-4; clone_size: .; v_call: TRBV6-5; d_call: .; cdr3_nt: TGTGCCAGCATGGTTGCGACAGGTTCAAATGAAAAACTGTTTTTT; cdr3_aa: CASMVATGSNEKLFF
j_call: TRBJ2-1; clone_size: once; v_call: TRBV24-1; d_call: TRBD2; cdr3_nt: TGTGCCACCAGTGACCTAGCGGGAGAAGTCAATGAGCAGTTCTTC; cdr3_aa: CATSDLAGEVNEQFF
j_call: TRBJ1-1; clone_size: .; v_call: TRBV4-3; d_call: .; cdr3_nt: TGCGCCAGCAGCCAAGACAGAAAAGCTGAAGCTTTCTTT; cdr3_aa: CASSQDRKAEAFF
j_call: TRBJ2-1; clone_size: .; v_call: TRBV7-9; d_call: TRBD1; cdr3_nt: TGTGCCAGCAGCCACGGACAGGGGCCTGAGCAGTTCTTC; cdr3_aa: CASSHGQGPEQFF
j_call: TRBJ2-3; clone_size: .; v_call: TRBV5-4; d_call: .; cdr3_nt: TGTGCCAGCAGCCCCGGGGGGCGCGCAGATACGCAGTATTTT; cdr3_aa: CASSPGGRADTQYF
j_call: TRBJ1-5; clone_size: .; v_call: TRBV2; d_call: TRBD1; cdr3_nt: TGTGCCAGCAGGACGGACAGGGCCAACAATCAGCCCCAGCATTTT; cdr3_aa: CASRTDRANNQPQHF
j_call: TRBJ1-6; clone_size: few; v_call: TRBV30; d_call: .; cdr3_nt: TGTGCCTGGAGGGCACAGGGCGGGTCTCAGAATTCACCCCTCCACTTT; cdr3_aa: CAWRAQGGSQNSPLHF
j_call: TRBJ1-1; clone_size: .; v_call: TRBV7-2; d_call: .; cdr3_nt: TGTGCCAGCAGCGCTACAGCAGGCACTGAAGCTTTCTTT; cdr3_aa: CASSATAGTEAFF
j_call: TRBJ2-2; clone_size: .; v_call: TRBV29-1; d_call: TRBD1; cdr3_nt: TGCAGCGTCCGCACACCACAACTTCCGGGACAGTCTTTTTCCGGGGAGCTGTTTTTT; cdr3_aa: CSVRTPQLPGQSFSGELFF
j_call: TRBJ2-5; clone_size: .; v_call: TRBV11-2; d_call: .; cdr3_nt: TGTGCCAGCAGCCCGGGACTCTTGAAGGAGACCCAGTACTTC; cdr3_aa: CASSPGLLKETQYF
j_call: TRBJ2-7; clone_size: .; v_call: TRBV7-9; d_call: TRBD2; cdr3_nt: TGTGCCAGCAGCTTAATACTAGCGGGGGAATACGAGCAGTACTTC; cdr3_aa: CASSLILAGEYEQYF
j_call: TRBJ2-1; clone_size: .; v_call: TRBV28; d_call: .; cdr3_nt: TGTGCCAGCAGTTCACCCAGGGGTGAGCAGTTCTTC; cdr3_aa: CASSSPRGEQFF
j_call: TRBJ2-5; clone_size: .; v_call: TRBV18; d_call: .; cdr3_nt: TGTGCCAGCTCACCACCGAGAACAGAGACCCAGTACTTC; cdr3_aa: CASSPPRTETQYF
j_call: TRBJ2-1; clone_size: .; v_call: TRBV2; d_call: TRBD2; cdr3_nt: TGTGCCAGCAGTGAATGGTTAGCGGGAGGGGAGCAGTTCTTC; cdr3_aa: CASSEWLAGGEQFF
j_call: TRBJ2-1; clone_size: .; v_call: TRBV5-6; d_call: TRBD2; cdr3_nt: TGTGCCAGCAGCCCGGGACTAGCGGGGGGTTACAATGAGCAGTTCTTC; cdr3_aa: CASSPGLAGGYNEQFF
j_call: TRBJ2-7; clone_size: .; v_call: TRBV7-8; d_call: .; cdr3_nt: TGTGCCAGCAGCCAACGACTATCCAGCTCCTACGAGCAGTACTTC; cdr3_aa: CASSQRLSSSYEQYF
j_call: TRBJ2-7; clone_size: .; v_call: TRBV7-2; d_call: TRBD1; cdr3_nt: TGTGCCAGCAGCTTATCCGGACAGGGGGGCCTCGAGCAGTACTTC; cdr3_aa: CASSLSGQGGLEQYF
j_call: TRBJ2-7; clone_size: .; v_call: TRBV7-7; d_call: .; cdr3_nt: TGTGCCAGCAGCCTCCGGTGGGCACCGATCGCGGAGCAGTACTTC; cdr3_aa: CASSLRWAPIAEQYF
j_call: TRBJ2-3; clone_size: .; v_call: TRBV7-9; d_call: TRBD2; cdr3_nt: TGTGCCAGCAGCTCGATTCTAGCGGGAAGTGTCAGAACAGATACGCAGTATTTT; cdr3_aa: CASSSILAGSVRTDTQYF
j_call: TRBJ2-7; clone_size: .; v_call: TRBV7-2; d_call: .; cdr3_nt: TGTGCCAGCAGCCCAACACCGGGAACGATTTTCTACGAGCAGTACTTC; cdr3_aa: CASSPTPGTIFYEQYF
j_call: TRBJ1-2; clone_size: few; v_call: TRBV4-1; d_call: .; cdr3_nt: TGCGCCAGCAGCCCCCAGCCGACAGTTGAGTATGGCTACACCTTC; cdr3_aa: CASSPQPTVEYGYTF
j_call: TRBJ2-3; clone_size: .; v_call: TRBV7-8; d_call: .; cdr3_nt: TGTGCCAGCAGCCCGGGCACAGATACGCAGTATTTT; cdr3_aa: CASSPGTDTQYF
j_call: TRBJ2-5; clone_size: .; v_call: TRBV7-7; d_call: TRBD1; cdr3_nt: TGTGCCAGCAGCGGACAGGGTGGGGTCCAAGAGACCCAGTACTTC; cdr3_aa: CASSGQGGVQETQYF
j_call: TRBJ2-7; clone_size: .; v_call: TRBV2; d_call: .; cdr3_nt: TGTGCCAGCAGTGAAGCGCTTCTAGACTTTCCCTACGAGCAGTACTTC; cdr3_aa: CASSEALLDFPYEQYF
j_call: TRBJ2-7; clone_size: .; v_call: TRBV15; d_call: .; cdr3_nt: TGTGCCACCAGCAGAGATCCCAGGATAGCCTACGAGCAGTACTTC; cdr3_aa: CATSRDPRIAYEQYF
j_call: TRBJ1-5; clone_size: .; v_call: TRBV28; d_call: TRBD1; cdr3_nt: TGTGCCAGCAGGACAGGGGCTGGGAATCAGCCCCAGCATTTT; cdr3_aa: CASRTGAGNQPQHF
j_call: TRBJ2-7; clone_size: .; v_call: TRBV9; d_call: .; cdr3_nt: TGTGCCAGCAGCGTAGGTGGAGAGCTCTACGAGCAGTACTTC; cdr3_aa: CASSVGGELYEQYF
j_call: TRBJ1-5; clone_size: .; v_call: TRBV2; d_call: TRBD1; cdr3_nt: TGTGCCAGCAGTGCCGGGACAGGGTTCAATCAGCCCCAGCATTTT; cdr3_aa: CASSAGTGFNQPQHF
j_call: TRBJ2-3; clone_size: .; v_call: TRBV15; d_call: .; cdr3_nt: TGTGCCACCAGCGGCGGTTGGACAGATACGCAGTATTTT; cdr3_aa: CATSGGWTDTQYF